Sequencing of this T cell receptor (beta chain) was carried out in a study of blood T cell repertoires in COVID-19. The method was immunoSEQ multiplex PCR; TCRdb's version includes in-frame clones alone and lacks a portion of them. The sample contains about 400,000 clones, roughly 86% of which appear only once. J lost 4 bases, V lost 3 bases, and 3 bases had no gene match. The length of the CDR3 is 14 residues. CDR1 GTSNPN and CDR2 SVGIG come from the germline V gene (reference sequence). The gene calls are TRBV30 and TRBJ1-2; 12 bases fit TRBD1. The sample taken for sequencing was PBMCs or T cells enriched from blood (not recorded which). This sequence was found in a woman in her 30s who had recovered from COVID-19. DNA for the CDR3: TGTGCCTGGAGAGGGACAGGGGGCGTCTATGGCTACACCTTC. Its protein is CAWRGTGGVYGYTF.